This T cell receptor beta chain was retrieved from a study of blood T cell repertoires in COVID-19. As for the study in general: Spain, Italy and the United States supplied samples that represented acute and convalescent COVID-19. Nucleic acid was either cDNA or gDNA, and it came from T cells, B-cell-depleted T cells, or PBMCs.

V trimming: 5 bases; J trimming: 3 bases; junction bases outside the gene matches: 10. Germline assignment: CDR1 SGHRS and CDR2 YFSETQ. This CDR3 has 15 residues. Under the authors' procedure: Nucleated cell counts were estimated from reference gene primer amplification. Some clones are missing from TCRdb's copy, which holds only in-frame ones; the method was immunoSEQ multiplex PCR. D and trimming come from the DNA, and the V and J calls and clone size come from that table. The sample lists some 50,000 clones, more than 85% occurring once. The rearrangement uses TRBV5-1 and TRBJ2-7, with TRBD2 matching over 8 bases. The origin of this receptor is a woman between 70 and 85 years old with active COVID-19. Sequencing was done on a sample of peripheral blood. The CDR3: CASRRDHAGGYEQYF. In DNA, the CDR3 is TGCGCCAGCAGAAGGGACCATGCGGGAGGCTACGAGCAGTACTTC.